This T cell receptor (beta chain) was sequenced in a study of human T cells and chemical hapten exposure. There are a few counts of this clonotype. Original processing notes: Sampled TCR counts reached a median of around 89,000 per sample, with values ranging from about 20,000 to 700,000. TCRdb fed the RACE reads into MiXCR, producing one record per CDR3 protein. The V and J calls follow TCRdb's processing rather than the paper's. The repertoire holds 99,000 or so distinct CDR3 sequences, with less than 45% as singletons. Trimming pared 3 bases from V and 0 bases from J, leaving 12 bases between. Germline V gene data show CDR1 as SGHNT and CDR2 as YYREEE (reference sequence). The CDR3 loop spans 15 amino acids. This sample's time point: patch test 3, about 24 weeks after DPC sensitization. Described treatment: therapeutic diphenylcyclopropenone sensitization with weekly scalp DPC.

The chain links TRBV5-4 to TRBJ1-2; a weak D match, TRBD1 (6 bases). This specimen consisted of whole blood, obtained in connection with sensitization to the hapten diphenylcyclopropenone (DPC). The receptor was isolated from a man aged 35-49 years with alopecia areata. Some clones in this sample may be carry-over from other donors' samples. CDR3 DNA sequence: TGTGCCAGCAGCTCCAGGGGAGGTACTAACTATGGCTACACCTTC. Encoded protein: CASSSRGGTNYGYTF.